The 28 T cell receptor beta chains given below trace back to one sample, sequenced in a study of cytomegalovirus exposure and HLA in healthy donors. The PCR ran on 60 Vbeta and 13 Jbeta primers. Produced via immunoSEQ multiplex PCR; TCRdb's table is partial and in-frame only. The profile shows around 98,000 clones, roughly 76% of them singletons. Sample: PBMCs. All receptors derive from a man aged 50 to 59 in good health and CMV-seronegative.

The rearrangement joins TRBV6-1 to TRBJ2-7, with TRBD1 matching 12 bases. V was pared by 0 bases and J by 6 bases, with 3 bases of the junction left unmatched. The CDR3 consists of 15 residues. Germline V gene lookup returns CDR1 MNHNS and CDR2 SASEGT. The DNA for the CDR3 is TGTGCCAGCAGTGAAGCGGGACAGGGGGCAGGCGAGCAGTACTTC. It yields the protein CASSEAGQGAGEQYF.

V usage is TRBV19 and J usage is TRBJ2-1; weak D call: TRBD1 (6 bases). CDR3 length: 15 amino acids. Trimming removed 6 bases from V and 2 bases from J, with 14 bases in between. Per the germline V gene, CDR1 is LNHDA and CDR2 is SQIVND (reference sequence). The CDR3 region has the DNA TGTGCCAGTAGCCAAGACAGGAGGACCTACAATGAGCAGTTCTTC. Protein sequence: CASSQDRRTYNEQFF.

This sequence joins TRBV7-6 and TRBJ2-1; perhaps TRBD2 as D (6 bases). The CDR3 is 15 residues long. With 0 bases removed from V and 7 bases from J, the gap between germline ends came to 13 bases. The V gene's germline CDR1 is SGHVS and CDR2 FNYEAQ. CDR3 sequence (DNA): TGTGCCAGCAGCTTAGCGAATCTAGGAGGGAATGAGCAGTTCTTC. Translating gives CASSLANLGGNEQFF.

The rearrangement links TRBV7-9 to TRBJ2-5; no firm D call. The J call may be incorrect, as the DNA end agrees better with TRBJ2-7. The CDR3 runs to 14 residues. The germline gives CDR1 SEHNR, CDR2 FQNEAQ (reference sequence). In nucleotides, the CDR3 is TGTGCCAGCAGCCGCCGGACGGACTCCTACGAGCAGTACTTC. Protein: CASSRRTDSYEQYF.

This rearrangement joins TRBV6-5 to TRBJ1-6; TRBD1 is a possible D gene (5 bases). CDR3 size: 16 residues. Germline V gene lookup returns CDR1 MNHEY and CDR2 SVGAGI. Between the trimmed V and J ends, which lost 2 bases and 6 bases, there was a span of 14 bases. The CDR3 spells CASSYEAGWFNSPLHF. The CDR3 DNA reads TGTGCCAGCAGTTACGAAGCAGGGTGGTTTAATTCACCCCTCCACTTT.

Remarks on this clone: Given the absence of the conserved phenylalanine or tryptophan at the CDR3 end, a read error is likely. CDR3 coding DNA: TGCGCCAGCAGCCAAGAAAACCGGGGGGAGAGGCCCCAGCATCTT. Its translation: CASSQENRGERPQHL. This chain joins TRBV4-1 and TRBJ1-5; perhaps TRBD1 as D (5 bases). Trimming stripped 0 bases from V and 9 bases from J, with 15 bases between. There are 15 residues in the CDR3. CDR1 MGHRA and CDR2 YSYEKL come from the germline V gene.

This CDR3 is CASSYTGTYYNEQFF. The CDR3 DNA follows: TGTGCCAGCAGCTATACCGGGACATACTACAATGAGCAGTTCTTC. The V gene is TRBV9, the J gene TRBJ2-1; D perhaps matches TRBD1 (6 bases). The CDR3 contains 15 residues. The V end was cut by 4 bases, the J end by 3 bases, with 14 bases between. Germline V lookup: CDR1 SGDLS, CDR2 YYNGEE.

J is TRBJ2-2 and V is TRBV19; the match to TRBD2 covers 11 bases. CDR3 length: 16 amino acids. The V segment lost 4 bases and the J segment 6 bases; nucleotides outside the gene matches: 7. The V gene's germline CDR1 is LNHDA and CDR2 SQIVND (reference sequence). The CDR3 DNA reads as TGTGCCAGTAGTACCCAACTAGCGGGAGTGGCCGGGGAGCTGTTTTTT. As protein: CASSTQLAGVAGELFF. Complete variable domain (other parts from reference TRBV19 and TRBJ2-2): DGGITQSPKYLFRKEGQNVTLSCEQNLNHDAMYWYRQDPGQGLRLIYYSQIVNDFQKGDIAEGYSVSREKKESFPLTVTSAQKNPTAFYLCASSTQLAGVAGELFFGEGSRLTVL.

The chain is built from TRBV6-1 and TRBJ2-1; D call uncertain. This CDR3 is built from 13 residues. V was pared by 4 bases and J by 7 bases, with 11 bases between. The germline V gene has CDR1 MNHNS and CDR2 SASEGT. The CDR3 sequence is CASSVSYYNEQFF. The CDR3 nucleotides read TGTGCCAGCAGTGTATCTTACTATAATGAGCAGTTCTTC.

This chain links TRBV27 with TRBJ1-1, with D unresolved. This CDR3 has 14 residues. The germline V and J ends were trimmed by 4 bases and 0 bases, with 9 bases remaining between them. Germline V gives CDR1 MNHEY, CDR2 SMNVEV (reference sequence). CDR3 sequence (DNA): TGTGCCAGCAGTTCACGGGTTATGAACACTGAAGCTTTCTTT. It specifies CASSSRVMNTEAFF.

The J gene is TRBJ2-1, the V gene TRBV5-4; D might be TRBD2 (6 bases). The CDR3 totals 14 residues. Germline V gene sequence: CDR1 SGHNT, CDR2 YYREEE (reference sequence). V lost 4 bases and J lost 15, with 23 bases in between. The CDR3 DNA sequence: TGTGCCAGCAGCCACGAGTATAGCGGAGGCCCCCCGTTCTTC. This sequence encodes CASSHEYSGGPPFF. Variable domain in full (rest from reference TRBV5-4 and TRBJ2-1): ETGVTQSPTHLIKTRGQQVTLRCSSQSGHNTVSWYQQALGQGPQFIFQYYREEENGRGNFPPRFSGLQFPNYSSELNVNALELDDSALYLCASSHEYSGGPPFFGPGTRLTVL.

This chain links TRBV6-5 with TRBJ2-3, with D tentatively TRBD2 (6 bases). The CDR3 is 15 amino acids. Germline V lookup: CDR1 MNHEY, CDR2 SVGAGI. Deletions cut 0 bases from V and 6 bases from J, with 13 bases between. The CDR3 sequence: CASSYSTRSLDTQYF. The CDR3 region has the DNA TGTGCCAGCAGTTACTCGACTAGGTCGCTGGATACGCAGTATTTT.

The table lists this clone with a few counts. The rearrangement joins TRBV27 to TRBJ2-7; 11 bases are shared with TRBD2. The CDR3 is 15 amino acids. Germline trimming cut 5 bases from V and 4 bases from J; bases unmatched to any gene: 7. Germline V gene data show CDR1 as MNHEY and CDR2 as SMNVEV (reference sequence). CDR3 in amino acids: CASSPLAGGAYEQYF. CDR3 DNA: TGTGCCAGCAGTCCCCTAGCGGGGGGTGCTTACGAGCAGTACTTC.

The V gene is TRBV7-9, the J gene TRBJ2-1; D is undetermined. Trimming pared 6 bases from V and 7 bases from J, leaving 10 bases between. CDR1 is SEHNR and CDR2 is FQNEAQ in the germline V gene (reference sequence). The CDR3 runs to 12 residues. The CDR3 DNA is TGTGCCAGCAGGGGCTTTGGTAATGAGCAGTTCTTC. As protein: CASRGFGNEQFF.

The chain carries TRBV5-8 and TRBJ1-5; 7 nucleotides line up with TRBD1. V trimming: 1 base; J trimming: 4 bases; junction bases outside the gene matches: 5. CDR1 is SGHTS and CDR2 is YDEGEE in the germline V gene. The CDR3 length is 15 residues. CDR3: CASSLSGRGNQPQHF. CDR3 bases: TGTGCCAGCAGCTTGTCGGGCAGGGGGAATCAGCCCCAGCATTTT.

The rearrangement uses TRBV10-2 and TRBJ2-7; 7 nucleotides align to TRBD1. With V trimmed by 6 bases and J by 0 bases, 8 bases remained unmatched. In germline, CDR1 is WSHSY, CDR2 SAAADI. The CDR3 sequence is 15 residues long. The CDR3 bases are TGCGCCAGCAGAACAGGGGTTCTCTTCTCCTACGAGCAGTACTTC. Protein product: CASRTGVLFSYEQYF.

The rearrangement uses TRBV6-6 and TRBJ1-2, with no clear D. Between the trimmed V and J ends, which lost 6 bases and 1 base, there was a span of 6 bases. In germline, CDR1 is MNHNY, CDR2 SVGAGI (reference sequence). The length of the CDR3 is 12 residues. The CDR3 protein is CASRSFNYGYTF. The CDR3 DNA follows: TGTGCCAGCAGGTCCTTTAACTATGGCTACACCTTC.

This clone was seen a few times. The V call is TRBV2, the J call TRBJ2-2, with 12 bases identical to TRBD2. V shed 2 bases and J 6 bases; nucleotides not matched to a gene: 1. Germline V gives CDR1 SNHLY, CDR2 FYNNEI. CDR3 length equals 15 residues. DNA of the CDR3: TGTGCCAGCAGTGAACTAGCGGGAGGGGCCGGGGAGCTGTTTTTT. As protein: CASSELAGGAGELFF. Full variable domain (missing parts from reference TRBV2 and TRBJ2-2): EPEVTQTPSHQVTQMGQEVILRCVPISNHLYFYWYRQILGQKVEFLVSFYNNEISEKSEIFDDQFSVERPDGSNFTLKIRSTKLEDSAMYFCASSELAGGAGELFFGEGSRLTVL.

On this clone: This specimen includes other DNA sequences encoding the same CDR3. The V and J genes are TRBV18 and TRBJ2-1, with 10 bases identical to TRBD1. V shed 6 bases, J shed 8 bases, and the junction held 10 bases outside the gene matches. Germline values: CDR1 KGHSH, CDR2 LQKENI. The CDR3 has 15 residues. The CDR3 DNA sequence: TGTGCCAGCTCGTCCGAAAGGACAGGGGGATATGAGCAGTTCTTC. Translation: CASSSERTGGYEQFF.

The chain employs TRBV14 and TRBJ2-1; TRBD1 is a possible D gene (6 bases). With 6 bases removed from V and 6 bases from J, the gap between germline ends came to 21 bases. CDR1 is SGHDN and CDR2 is FVKESK in the germline V gene. The CDR3 has 16 residues. The chain's CDR3 is CASRGELKQGGNEQFF. In DNA, the CDR3 is TGTGCCAGCAGGGGCGAGTTGAAACAGGGTGGCAATGAGCAGTTCTTC.

The chain couples TRBV11-3 to TRBJ2-1, with D possibly being TRBD1 (5 bases). Germline V CDR1 and CDR2: SGHNT, YENEEA. The CDR3 extends over 14 amino acids. Trimming left V 1 base short and J 8 bases short, with 12 bases between. The DNA of the CDR3 is TGTGCCAGCAGCTTAGTGGGGCCTTCACATGAGCAGTTCTTC. Its translation is CASSLVGPSHEQFF. Together with reference TRBV11-3 and TRBJ2-1, the CDR3 gives the full variable domain: EAGVVQSPRYKIIEKKQPVAFWCNPISGHNTLYWYLQNLGQGPELLIRYENEEAVDDSQLPKDRFSAERLKGVDSTLKIQPAELGDSAVYLCASSLVGPSHEQFFGPGTRLTVL.

J is TRBJ1-2 and V is TRBV6-6; D is perhaps TRBD1 (6 bases). CDR1 and CDR2 (germline): MNHNY, SVGAGI (reference sequence). CDR3 length equals 14 residues. With 7 bases removed from V and 8 bases from J, the gap between germline ends came to 20 bases. The CDR3 region has the DNA TGTGCCAGCAAGTGGGAAGGGGGTACGTCGGGCTACACCTTC. Amino acid sequence: CASKWEGGTSGYTF.

This clone was seen a few times. V is TRBV7-9 and J is TRBJ2-3; TRBD1 matches 12 bases. This CDR3 comprises 18 residues. CDR1 and CDR2 (germline): SEHNR, FQNEAQ (reference sequence). J was trimmed by 6 bases and V by 0 bases; bases with no gene match: 10. DNA for the CDR3: TGTGCCAGCAGCTTAGCGGCGGGAGGGACAGGGGGCAAGGATACGCAGTATTTT. Its translation is CASSLAAGGTGGKDTQYF. Variable domain in full (rest from reference TRBV7-9 and TRBJ2-3): DTGVSQNPRHKITKRGQNVTFRCDPISEHNRLYWYRQTLGQGPEFLTYFQNEAQLEKSRLLSDRFSAERPKGSFSTLEIQRTEQGDSAMYLCASSLAAGGTGGKDTQYFGPGTRLTVL.

The chain has TRBV2 and TRBJ2-2; the D gene is possibly TRBD1 (8 bases). Germline assignment: CDR1 SNHLY and CDR2 FYNNEI. CDR3 size: 16 residues. Trimming took off 10 bases at V and 0 bases at J, with 18 bases between the two ends. CDR3 nucleotides: TGTGCCACCTTCGAGCGGGGACAGGCGAACACCGGGGAGCTGTTTTTT. As protein: CATFERGQANTGELFF. The full variable domain, with the rest looked up from reference TRBV2 and TRBJ2-2, is EPEVTQTPSHQVTQMGQEVILRCVPISNHLYFYWYRQILGQKVEFLVSFYNNEISEKSEIFDDQFSVERPDGSNFTLKIRSTKLEDSAMYFCATFERGQANTGELFFGEGSRLTVL.

The chain combines TRBV15 with TRBJ2-6; 7 bases align to TRBD1. The V segment lost 2 bases and the J segment 0 bases; nucleotides outside the gene matches: 7. Germline V gene data show CDR1 as LNHNV and CDR2 as YYDKDF (reference sequence). This CDR3 comprises 18 residues. CDR3 residues: CATSRPGQFYSGANVLTF. The CDR3 nucleotides read TGTGCCACCAGCAGACCGGGACAGTTTTACTCTGGGGCCAACGTCCTGACTTTC.

The chain is built from TRBV6-4 and TRBJ1-1, with D unclear. Germline loops: CDR1 MRHNA, CDR2 SNTAGT. This CDR3 region has 15 residues. V lost 7 bases and J 0 bases, leaving 15 bases between the germline ends. CDR3 in amino acids: CASTPEGGLNTEAFF. The DNA for the CDR3 is TGTGCCAGCACCCCTGAGGGCGGATTGAACACTGAAGCTTTCTTT.

This chain uses TRBV6-5 with TRBJ2-2; TRBD1 aligns across 7 bases. The V segment lost 0 bases and the J segment 5 bases; nucleotides outside the gene matches: 3. The CDR3 runs to 15 residues. The germline V gene encodes CDR1 MNHEY and CDR2 SVGAGI. DNA for the CDR3: TGTGCCAGCAGTTACTCTTACAGGGGTACCGGGGAGCTGTTTTTT. Translated: CASSYSYRGTGELFF.

The genes are TRBV4-1 and TRBJ1-2; 9 bases align to TRBD1. Per germline, CDR1 MGHRA and CDR2 YSYEKL. The trim removed 3 bases at V and 7 bases at J, leaving 12 bases unmatched. The CDR3 has 16 amino acids. CDR3 sequence (DNA): TGCGCCAGCAGCCACCCCTTGGGGGACAGGGAGAGTGGCTACACCTTC. Its translation: CASSHPLGDRESGYTF.